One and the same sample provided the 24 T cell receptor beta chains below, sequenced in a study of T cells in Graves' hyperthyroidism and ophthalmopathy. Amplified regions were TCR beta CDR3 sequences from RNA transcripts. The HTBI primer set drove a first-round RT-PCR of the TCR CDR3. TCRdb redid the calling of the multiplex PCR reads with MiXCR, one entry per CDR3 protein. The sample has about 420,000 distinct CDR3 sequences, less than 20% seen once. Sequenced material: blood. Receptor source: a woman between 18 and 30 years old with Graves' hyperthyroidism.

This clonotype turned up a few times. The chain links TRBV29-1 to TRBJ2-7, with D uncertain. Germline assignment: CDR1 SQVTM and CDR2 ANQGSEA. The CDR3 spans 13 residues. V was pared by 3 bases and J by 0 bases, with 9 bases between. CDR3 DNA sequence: TGCAGCGTTGAGGGCAGGTTCTCCTACGAGCAGTACTTC. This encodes CSVEGRFSYEQYF.

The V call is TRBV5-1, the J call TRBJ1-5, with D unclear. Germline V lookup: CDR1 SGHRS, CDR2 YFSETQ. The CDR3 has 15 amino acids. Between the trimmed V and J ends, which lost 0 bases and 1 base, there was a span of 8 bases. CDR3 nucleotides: TGCGCCAGCAGCTTGGTGGGGAAAAGCAATCAGCCCCAGCATTTT. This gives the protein CASSLVGKSNQPQHF.

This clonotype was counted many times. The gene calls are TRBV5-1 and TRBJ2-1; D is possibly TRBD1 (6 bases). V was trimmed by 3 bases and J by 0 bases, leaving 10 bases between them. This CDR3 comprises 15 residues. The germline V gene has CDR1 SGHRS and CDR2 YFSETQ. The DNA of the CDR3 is TGCGCCAGCAGCTCCGGACAGAGCTCCTACAATGAGCAGTTCTTC. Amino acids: CASSSGQSSYNEQFF.

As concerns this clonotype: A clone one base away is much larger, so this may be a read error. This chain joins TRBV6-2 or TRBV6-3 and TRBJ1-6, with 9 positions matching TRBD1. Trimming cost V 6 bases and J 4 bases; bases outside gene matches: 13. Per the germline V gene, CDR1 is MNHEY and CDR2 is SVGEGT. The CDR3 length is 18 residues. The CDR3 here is CASRGTGICVGYNSPLHF. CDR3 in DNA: TGTGCCAGCAGAGGGACAGGGATCTGTGTGGGGTATAATTCACCCCTCCACTTT.

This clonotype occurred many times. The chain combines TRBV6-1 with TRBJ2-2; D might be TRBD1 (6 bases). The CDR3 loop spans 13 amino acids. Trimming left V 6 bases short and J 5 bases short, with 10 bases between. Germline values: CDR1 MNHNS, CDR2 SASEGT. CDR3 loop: CASRVQGTGELFF. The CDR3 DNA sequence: TGTGCCAGCAGAGTACAGGGAACCGGGGAGCTGTTTTTT.

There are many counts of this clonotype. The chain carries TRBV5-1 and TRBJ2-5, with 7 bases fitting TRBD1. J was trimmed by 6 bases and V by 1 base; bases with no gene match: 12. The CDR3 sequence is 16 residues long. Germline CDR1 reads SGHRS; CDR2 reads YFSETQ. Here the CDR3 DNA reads TGCGCCAGCAGCTTGTGGGGCACAGGGGTTAGGCAGACCCAGTACTTC. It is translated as CASSLWGTGVRQTQYF.

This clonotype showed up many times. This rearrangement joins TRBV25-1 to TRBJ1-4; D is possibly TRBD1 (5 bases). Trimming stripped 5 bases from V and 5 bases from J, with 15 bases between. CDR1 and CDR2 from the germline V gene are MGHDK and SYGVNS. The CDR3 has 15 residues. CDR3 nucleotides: TGTGCCAGCAGTCCGGGACGGAGAACAAATGAAAAACTGTTTTTT. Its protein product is CASSPGRRTNEKLFF.

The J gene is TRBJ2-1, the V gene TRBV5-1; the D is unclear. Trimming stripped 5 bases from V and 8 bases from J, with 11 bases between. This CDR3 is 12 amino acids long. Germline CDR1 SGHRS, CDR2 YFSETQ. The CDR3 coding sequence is TGCGCCAGCAGTTATAGTGGGGATGAGCAGTTCTTC. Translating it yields CASSYSGDEQFF.

This CDR3 is CASSAHVTGGNQPQHF. As DNA, the CDR3 is TGTGCCAGCAGCGCGCACGTTACAGGGGGTAATCAGCCCCAGCATTTT. V gene TRBV4-2 combines with J gene TRBJ1-5, with 8 nucleotides matching TRBD1. Germline CDR1 and CDR2: LGHNA and YNFKEQ. The CDR3 sequence is 16 residues long. The V segment lost 5 bases and the J segment 4 bases; nucleotides outside the gene matches: 10.

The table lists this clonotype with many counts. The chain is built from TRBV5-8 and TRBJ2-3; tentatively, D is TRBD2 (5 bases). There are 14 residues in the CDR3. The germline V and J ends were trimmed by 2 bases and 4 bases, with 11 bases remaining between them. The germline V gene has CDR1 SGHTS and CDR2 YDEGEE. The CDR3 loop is CASSFAQRADTQYF. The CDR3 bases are TGTGCCAGCAGCTTCGCACAGAGGGCAGATACGCAGTATTTT.

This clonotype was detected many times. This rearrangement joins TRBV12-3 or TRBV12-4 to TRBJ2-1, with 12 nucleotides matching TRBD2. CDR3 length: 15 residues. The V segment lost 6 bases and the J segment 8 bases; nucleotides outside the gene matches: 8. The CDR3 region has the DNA TGTGCCAGCAGACTAGCGGGAGGTCGCGGAGATGAGCAGTTCTTC. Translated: CASRLAGGRGDEQFF.

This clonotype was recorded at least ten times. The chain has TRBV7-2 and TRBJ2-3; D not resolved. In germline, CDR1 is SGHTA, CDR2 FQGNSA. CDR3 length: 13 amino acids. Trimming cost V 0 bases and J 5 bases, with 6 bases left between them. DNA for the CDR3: TGTGCCAGCAGCTTAGCGTTCCGAGATACGCAGTATTTT. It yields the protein CASSLAFRDTQYF.

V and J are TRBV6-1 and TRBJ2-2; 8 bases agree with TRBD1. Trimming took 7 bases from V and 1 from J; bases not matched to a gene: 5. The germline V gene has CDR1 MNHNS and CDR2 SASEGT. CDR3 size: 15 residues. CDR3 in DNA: TGTGCCAGCAACCTCGACAGGGGGAACACCGGGGAGCTGTTTTTT. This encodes CASNLDRGNTGELFF.

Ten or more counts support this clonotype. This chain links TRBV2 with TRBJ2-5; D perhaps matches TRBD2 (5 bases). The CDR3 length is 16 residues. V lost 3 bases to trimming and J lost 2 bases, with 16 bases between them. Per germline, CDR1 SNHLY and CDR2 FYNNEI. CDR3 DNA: TGTGCCAGCAGTGATAGGGCGAGAGGGCATCAAGAGACCCAGTACTTC. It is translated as CASSDRARGHQETQYF.

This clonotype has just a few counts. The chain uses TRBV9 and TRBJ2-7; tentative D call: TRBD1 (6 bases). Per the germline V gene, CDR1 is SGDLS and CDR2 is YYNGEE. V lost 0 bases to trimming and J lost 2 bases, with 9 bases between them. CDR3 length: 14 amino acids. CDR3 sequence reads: CASSVGPGAYEQYF. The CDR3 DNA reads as TGTGCCAGCAGCGTAGGTCCAGGGGCCTACGAGCAGTACTTC.

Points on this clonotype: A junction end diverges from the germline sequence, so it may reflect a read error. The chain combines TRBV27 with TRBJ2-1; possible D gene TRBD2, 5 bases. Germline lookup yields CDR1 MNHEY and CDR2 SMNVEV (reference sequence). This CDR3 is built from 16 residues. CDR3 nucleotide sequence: TGTGCCAGCAGAATAAGCGGATGGATTTCCTACAGTGAGCAGTTCTTC. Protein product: CASRISGWISYSEQFF.

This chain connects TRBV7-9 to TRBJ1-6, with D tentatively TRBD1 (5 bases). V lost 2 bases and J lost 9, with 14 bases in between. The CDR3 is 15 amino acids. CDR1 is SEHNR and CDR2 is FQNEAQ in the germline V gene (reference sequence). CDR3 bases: TGTGCCAGCAGCTTACAGGGAGTTTGGGGTTCACCCCTCCACTTT. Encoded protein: CASSLQGVWGSPLHF.

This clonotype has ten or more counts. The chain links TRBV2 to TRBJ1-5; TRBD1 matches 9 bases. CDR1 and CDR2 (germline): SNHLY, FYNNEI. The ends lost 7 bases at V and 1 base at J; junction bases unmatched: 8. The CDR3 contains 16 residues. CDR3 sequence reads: CASKGQGGGSNQPQHF. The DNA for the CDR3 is TGTGCCAGCAAGGGACAGGGTGGGGGGAGCAATCAGCCCCAGCATTTT.

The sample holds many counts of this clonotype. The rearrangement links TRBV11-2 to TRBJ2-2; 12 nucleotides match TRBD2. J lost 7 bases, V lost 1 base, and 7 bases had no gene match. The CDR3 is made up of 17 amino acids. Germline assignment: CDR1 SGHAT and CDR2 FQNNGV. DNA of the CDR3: TGTGCCAGCAGCTTAGTTGCTAGCGGGGGGGCCAACGGGGAGCTGTTTTTT. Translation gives CASSLVASGGANGELFF. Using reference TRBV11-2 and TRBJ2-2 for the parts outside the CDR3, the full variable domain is EAGVAQSPRYKIIEKRQSVAFWCNPISGHATLYWYQQILGQGPKLLIQFQNNGVVDDSQLPKDRFSAERLKGVDSTLKIQPAKLEDSAVYLCASSLVASGGANGELFFGEGSRLTVL.

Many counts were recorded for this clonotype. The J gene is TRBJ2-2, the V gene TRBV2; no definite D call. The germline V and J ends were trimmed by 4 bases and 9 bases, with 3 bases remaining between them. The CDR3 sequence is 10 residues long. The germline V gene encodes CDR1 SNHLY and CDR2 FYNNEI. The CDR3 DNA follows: TGTGCCAGCAGTGTCCGGGAGCTGTTTTTT. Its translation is CASSVRELFF.

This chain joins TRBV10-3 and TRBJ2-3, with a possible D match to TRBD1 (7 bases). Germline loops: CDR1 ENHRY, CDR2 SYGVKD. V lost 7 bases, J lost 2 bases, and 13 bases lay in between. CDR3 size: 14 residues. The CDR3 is CAITEGAYTDTQYF. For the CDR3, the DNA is TGTGCCATCACGGAGGGGGCCTACACAGATACGCAGTATTTT.

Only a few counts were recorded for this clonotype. The CDR3 DNA reads TGCAGCGTCATGACTGGGATAGAGACCCAGTACTTC. This translates into CSVMTGIETQYF. The chain combines TRBV29-1 with TRBJ2-5; D not certain. The V gene lost 6 bases and the J gene lost 4 bases, with 12 bases spanning the gap. Germline CDR1 and CDR2: SQVTM and ANQGSEA. The CDR3 loop spans 12 amino acids.

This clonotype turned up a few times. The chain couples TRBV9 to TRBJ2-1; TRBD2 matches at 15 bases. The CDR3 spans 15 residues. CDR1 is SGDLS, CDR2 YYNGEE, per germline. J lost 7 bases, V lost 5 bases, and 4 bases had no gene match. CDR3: CASRPGTSGGNEQFF. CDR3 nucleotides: TGTGCCAGCAGACCTGGGACTAGCGGGGGGAATGAGCAGTTCTTC.

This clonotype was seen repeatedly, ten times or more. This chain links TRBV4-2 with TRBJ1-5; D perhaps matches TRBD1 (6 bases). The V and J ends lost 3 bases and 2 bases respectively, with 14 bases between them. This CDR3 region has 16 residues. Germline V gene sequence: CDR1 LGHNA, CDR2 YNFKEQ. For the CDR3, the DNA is TGTGCCAGCAGCCACATACAGGGAGAGGGCAATCAGCCCCAGCATTTT. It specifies CASSHIQGEGNQPQHF.